This is a list of T cell receptor beta chains from one sample in a study of shared clonotypes between healthy human individuals. Measured with immunoSEQ multiplex PCR; TCRdb has only the in-frame clones, and not every one. The repertoire includes 2.3 million or so clones, over 90% of them detected once, and about 0.39% sits in the top ten. The sequenced sample was naive CD4+ T cells from PBMCs. These receptor sequences come from a young man in good health. Some clones in this sample may be carry-over from other donors' samples. Each CDR3 is given with its conserved first and last residue. The D gene is left open where the match is weak. A row's size may be missing; if present it is once, few, many or a size class.

clone size: .; J gene: TRBJ2-5; D gene: TRBD1; V gene: TRBV7-6; CDR3 DNA: TGTGCCAGCAGCTTAGGGACAGGGATAGAGACCCAGTACTTC; CDR3 protein: CASSLGTGIETQYF
clone size: .; J gene: TRBJ2-1; D gene: .; V gene: TRBV4-1; CDR3 DNA: TGCGCCAGCAGCCAAGATACGAGACGATACAATGAGCAGTTCTTC; CDR3 protein: CASSQDTRRYNEQFF
clone size: .; J gene: TRBJ1-1; D gene: .; V gene: TRBV14; CDR3 DNA: TGTGCCAGCAGCCCTACTTGGAACACTGAAGCTTTCTTT; CDR3 protein: CASSPTWNTEAFF
clone size: .; J gene: TRBJ2-3; D gene: .; V gene: TRBV7-3; CDR3 DNA: TGTGCCAGCAGCTTAACTGATACGCAGTATTTT; CDR3 protein: CASSLTDTQYF
clone size: .; J gene: TRBJ1-2; D gene: .; V gene: TRBV5-1; CDR3 DNA: TGCGCCAGCACCTTGGGGGGCGGACCCCTTTCCCTTGGCTACACCTTC; CDR3 protein: CASTLGGGPLSLGYTF
clone size: once; J gene: TRBJ2-1; D gene: .; V gene: TRBV2; CDR3 DNA: TGTGCCAGCAGTGAGCTGCCCTCCTACAATGAGCAGTTCTTC; CDR3 protein: CASSELPSYNEQFF
clone size: .; J gene: TRBJ2-5; D gene: .; V gene: TRBV6-5; CDR3 DNA: TGTGCCAGCAGTTACAGCACAGGGCCGAGTCAAGAGACCCAGTACTTC; CDR3 protein: CASSYSTGPSQETQYF
clone size: .; J gene: TRBJ2-3; D gene: TRBD2; V gene: TRBV5-1; CDR3 DNA: TGCGCCAGCAGCTCGAAGGGACTAGCGCCCGATACGCAGTATTTT; CDR3 protein: CASSSKGLAPDTQYF
clone size: .; J gene: TRBJ2-1; D gene: .; V gene: TRBV5-6; CDR3 DNA: TGTGCCAGCAGCTGGGTGAGCTCCTACAATGAGCAGTTCTTC; CDR3 protein: CASSWVSSYNEQFF
clone size: .; J gene: TRBJ1-5; D gene: TRBD1; V gene: TRBV6-6; CDR3 DNA: TGTGCCAGCAGTTCCCTGGGCAGGGGGGTCCATCAGCCCCAGCATTTT; CDR3 protein: CASSSLGRGVHQPQHF
clone size: .; J gene: TRBJ2-3; D gene: .; V gene: TRBV6-5; CDR3 DNA: TGTGCCAGCAGTTACGGGACCACAGATACGCAGTATTTT; CDR3 protein: CASSYGTTDTQYF
clone size: .; J gene: TRBJ2-2; D gene: .; V gene: TRBV6-1; CDR3 DNA: TGTGCCAGCAATGCAATCGGACCGGGCACCGGGGAGCTGTTTTTT; CDR3 protein: CASNAIGPGTGELFF
clone size: .; J gene: TRBJ1-1; D gene: .; V gene: TRBV4-3; CDR3 DNA: TGCGCCAGCAGCCAAGAGCCGCACACTGAAGCTTTCTTT; CDR3 protein: CASSQEPHTEAFF
clone size: few; J gene: TRBJ1-2; D gene: TRBD1; V gene: TRBV27; CDR3 DNA: TGTGCCAGCAGGCCAGACAGGGGAGGCTACACCTTC; CDR3 protein: CASRPDRGGYTF
clone size: .; J gene: TRBJ2-1; D gene: .; V gene: TRBV28; CDR3 DNA: TGTGCCAGCTCCAGATCCCCCTACAATGAGCAGTTCTTC; CDR3 protein: CASSRSPYNEQFF
clone size: .; J gene: TRBJ1-1; D gene: .; V gene: TRBV28; CDR3 DNA: TGTGCCAGCAGATCCCGTCCCTTGGGAACTGAAGCTTTCTTT; CDR3 protein: CASRSRPLGTEAFF
clone size: .; J gene: TRBJ1-1; D gene: .; V gene: TRBV6-5; CDR3 DNA: TGTGCCAGCAGAAAGCCTGGGGACGCTCAAGCTTTCTTT; CDR3 protein: CASRKPGDAQAFF
clone size: .; J gene: TRBJ2-1; D gene: TRBD1; V gene: TRBV7-9; CDR3 DNA: TGTGCCAGCCAAGCTTACTCGGACAGGTACAATGAGCAGTTCTTC; CDR3 protein: CASQAYSDRYNEQFF
clone size: .; J gene: TRBJ2-3; D gene: .; V gene: TRBV2; CDR3 DNA: TGTGCCAGCAGTGGGGACAAGATCCTCGCAGATACGCAGTATTTT; CDR3 protein: CASSGDKILADTQYF
clone size: .; J gene: TRBJ2-7; D gene: TRBD1; V gene: TRBV5-1; CDR3 DNA: TGCGCCAGCAGCCAGCCGGGACAGCCCTACGAGCAGTACTTC; CDR3 protein: CASSQPGQPYEQYF
clone size: once; J gene: TRBJ2-2; D gene: .; V gene: TRBV7-7; CDR3 DNA: TGTGCCAGCAGCTTAGCTCCGGGGTCAGGGGAGCTGTTTTTT; CDR3 protein: CASSLAPGSGELFF
clone size: .; J gene: TRBJ2-1; D gene: .; V gene: TRBV7-9; CDR3 DNA: TGTGCCAGCAGCTTAGGGACCGTACCCCACAATGAGCAGTTCTTC; CDR3 protein: CASSLGTVPHNEQFF
clone size: .; J gene: TRBJ1-2; D gene: .; V gene: TRBV5-1; CDR3 DNA: TGCGCCAGCAGCTCGCCCGACAGAAGCAATGGCTACACCTTC; CDR3 protein: CASSSPDRSNGYTF
clone size: .; J gene: TRBJ2-5; D gene: TRBD1; V gene: TRBV6-5; CDR3 DNA: TGTGCCAGCAGTTACGGGACAGGGAGCCAAGAGACCCAGTACTTC; CDR3 protein: CASSYGTGSQETQYF
clone size: .; J gene: TRBJ1-1; D gene: .; V gene: TRBV14; CDR3 DNA: TGTGCCAGCAGCCCGGGGGGCCGGGAGGGAGCTTTCTTT; CDR3 protein: CASSPGGREGAFF